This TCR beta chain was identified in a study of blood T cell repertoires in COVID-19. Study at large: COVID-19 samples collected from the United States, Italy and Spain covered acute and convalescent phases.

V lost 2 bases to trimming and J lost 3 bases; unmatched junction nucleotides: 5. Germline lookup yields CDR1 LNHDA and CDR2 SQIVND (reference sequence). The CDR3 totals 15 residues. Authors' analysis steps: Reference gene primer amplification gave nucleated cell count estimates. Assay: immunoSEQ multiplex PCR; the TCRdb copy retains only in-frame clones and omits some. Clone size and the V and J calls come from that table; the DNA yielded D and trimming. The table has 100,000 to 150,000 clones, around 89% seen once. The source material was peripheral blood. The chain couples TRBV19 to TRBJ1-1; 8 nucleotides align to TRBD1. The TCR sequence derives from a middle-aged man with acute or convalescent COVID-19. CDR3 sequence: CASSISRQGYTEAFF. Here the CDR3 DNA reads TGTGCCAGTAGTATATCCCGACAGGGGTACACTGAAGCTTTCTTT.